Listed below are T cell receptor beta chains from one sample, sequenced in a study of blood T cell repertoires in COVID-19. TCRdb's copy holds only in-frame clones and misses some; the assay was immunoSEQ multiplex PCR. The sample contains about 85,000 clones, roughly nine tenths of which appear only once. Sequencing was performed on peripheral blood. These receptors all come from a man aged 45-60 years with acute or convalescent COVID-19. Both conserved end residues are part of each CDR3. Fields, in order: D gene, V gene, clone size, J gene, CDR3 protein, CDR3 DNA. A D gene is named only where the DNA matches it firmly. Only part of the rows carry a size: once, few, many, or a class if the clone is expanded.

TRBD1	TRBV5-1	once	TRBJ1-4	CASSFRQGDEKLFF	TGCGCCAGCAGCTTCAGACAGGGTGACGAAAAACTGTTTTTT
TRBD1	TRBV5-4	.	TRBJ1-2	CASSSQGAVGGYTF	TGTGCCAGCAGCTCACAGGGGGCAGTTGGAGGCTACACCTTC
.	TRBV5-5	few	TRBJ1-6	CASSLSVNSPLHF	TGTGCCAGCAGCTTGTCGGTAAACTCACCCCTCCACTTT
TRBD1	TRBV2	.	TRBJ1-2	CASIPGQGGSYGYTF	TGTGCCAGCATCCCGGGACAGGGAGGGTCCTATGGCTACACCTTC
.	TRBV7-9	.	TRBJ2-6	CASSLVGDTGANVLTF	TGTGCCAGCAGCTTAGTCGGGGACACTGGGGCCAACGTCCTGACTTTC
.	TRBV7-8	medium-sized	TRBJ2-3	CASSLAPRGSTDTQYF	TGTGCCAGCAGCTTAGCGCCCAGGGGTAGCACAGATACGCAGTATTTT
TRBD2	TRBV7-7	.	TRBJ2-5	CASSRGGPETQYF	TGTGCCAGCAGCCGCGGGGGGCCGGAGACCCAGTACTTC
TRBD1	TRBV7-3	.	TRBJ2-1	CASSVGQGVPYNEQFF	TGTGCCAGCAGCGTTGGACAGGGGGTCCCCTACAATGAGCAGTTCTTC
TRBD1	TRBV9	once	TRBJ1-2	CASSVGDRGGGYTF	TGTGCCAGCAGCGTAGGGGACAGGGGAGGAGGCTACACCTTC
TRBD2	TRBV2	.	TRBJ2-3	CASSFAGGTDTQYF	TGTGCCAGCAGTTTCGCGGGGGGCACAGATACGCAGTATTTT
TRBD1	TRBV5-5	.	TRBJ1-4	CASSLGQGGAKEKLFF	TGTGCCAGCAGCCTGGGACAGGGAGGTGCGAAGGAAAAACTGTTTTTT
.	TRBV15	.	TRBJ1-5	CATSRANQPQHF	TGTGCCACCAGCAGAGCGAATCAGCCCCAGCATTTT
.	TRBV11-2	.	TRBJ2-7	CASSPHSYEQYF	TGTGCCAGCAGCCCCCACTCCTACGAGCAGTACTTC
TRBD1	TRBV29-1	.	TRBJ2-3	CSISPGQDLTDTQYF	TGCAGCATCTCGCCGGGACAGGATCTCACAGATACGCAGTATTTT
TRBD1	TRBV7-8	.	TRBJ1-5	CASSLRGQGYQPQHF	TGTGCCAGCAGCTTAAGGGGACAGGGATATCAGCCCCAGCATTTT
.	TRBV12-3/TRBV12-4	once	TRBJ2-7	CASSLEGAYEQYF	TGTGCCAGCAGTTTGGAAGGAGCCTACGAGCAGTACTTC
.	TRBV15	.	TRBJ2-7	CATSIASELYEQYF	TGTGCCACCAGCATAGCTTCGGAGTTGTACGAGCAGTACTTC
TRBD1	TRBV4-2	.	TRBJ1-1	CASSLPSGGTGKAFF	TGTGCCAGCAGCCTACCGTCAGGGGGGACAGGGAAGGCTTTCTTT
TRBD2	TRBV5-6	.	TRBJ2-1	CASSSGRLGNEQFF	TGTGCCAGCAGCTCCGGGAGGTTGGGCAATGAGCAGTTCTTC
.	TRBV10-3	.	TRBJ1-6	CAISEREGFGSPLHF	TGTGCCATCAGTGAACGGGAGGGGTTTGGCTCACCCCTCCACTTT
TRBD2	TRBV7-3	.	TRBJ2-1	CASSSRAGVSYNEQFF	TGTGCCAGCAGCTCAAGAGCGGGAGTCTCCTACAATGAGCAGTTCTTC
.	TRBV6-5	.	TRBJ1-6	CASSYSRDTNSPLHF	TGTGCCAGCAGTTACAGCCGGGACACCAATTCACCCCTCCACTTT
.	TRBV20-1	.	TRBJ2-7	CSVSARHEQYF	TGCAGTGTAAGCGCCAGACACGAGCAGTACTTC
.	TRBV19	.	TRBJ1-2	CASSLTYGYTF	TGTGCCAGTAGTCTCACATATGGCTACACCTTC
.	TRBV9	.	TRBJ2-1	CASSPPGILYNEQFF	TGTGCCAGCAGCCCCCCCGGGATTCTCTACAATGAGCAGTTCTTC